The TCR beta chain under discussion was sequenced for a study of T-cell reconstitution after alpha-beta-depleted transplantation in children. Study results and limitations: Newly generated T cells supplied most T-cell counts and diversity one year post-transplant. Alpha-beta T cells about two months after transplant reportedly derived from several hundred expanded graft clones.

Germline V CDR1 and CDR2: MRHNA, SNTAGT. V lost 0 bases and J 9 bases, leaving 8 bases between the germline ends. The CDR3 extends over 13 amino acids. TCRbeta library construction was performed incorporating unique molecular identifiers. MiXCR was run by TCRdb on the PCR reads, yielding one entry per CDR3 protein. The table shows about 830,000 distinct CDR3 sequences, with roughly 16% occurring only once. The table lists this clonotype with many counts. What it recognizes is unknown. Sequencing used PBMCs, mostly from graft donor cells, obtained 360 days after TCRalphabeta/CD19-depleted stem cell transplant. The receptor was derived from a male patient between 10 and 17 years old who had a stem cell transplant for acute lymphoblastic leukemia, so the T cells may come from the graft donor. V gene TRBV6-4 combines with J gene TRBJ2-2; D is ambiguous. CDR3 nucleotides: TGTGCCAGCAGTGACTCATCCGGAAGGGAGCTGTTTTTT. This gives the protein CASSDSSGRELFF.